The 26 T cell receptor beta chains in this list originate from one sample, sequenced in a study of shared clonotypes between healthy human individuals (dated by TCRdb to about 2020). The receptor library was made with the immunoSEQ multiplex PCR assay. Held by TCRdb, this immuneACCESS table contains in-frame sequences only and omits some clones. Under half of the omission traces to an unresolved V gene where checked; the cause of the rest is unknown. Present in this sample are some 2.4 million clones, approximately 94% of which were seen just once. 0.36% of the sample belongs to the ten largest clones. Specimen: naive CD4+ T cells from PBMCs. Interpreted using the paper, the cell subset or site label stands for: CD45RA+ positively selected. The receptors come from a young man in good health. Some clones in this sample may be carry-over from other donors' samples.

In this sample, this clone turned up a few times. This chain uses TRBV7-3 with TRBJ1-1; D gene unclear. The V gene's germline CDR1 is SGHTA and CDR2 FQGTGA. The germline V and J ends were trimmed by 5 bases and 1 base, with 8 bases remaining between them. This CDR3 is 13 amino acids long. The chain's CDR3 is CASSLSANTEAFF. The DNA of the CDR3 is TGTGCCAGCAGCCTTTCAGCGAACACTGAAGCTTTCTTT.

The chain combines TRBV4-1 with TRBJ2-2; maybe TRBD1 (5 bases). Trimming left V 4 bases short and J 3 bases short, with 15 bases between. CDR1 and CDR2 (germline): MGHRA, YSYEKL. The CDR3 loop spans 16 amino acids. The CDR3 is CASSLSLGLHTGELFF. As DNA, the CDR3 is TGCGCCAGCAGCCTATCGTTGGGGCTGCACACCGGGGAGCTGTTTTTT.

The chain's CDR3 is CASNRENTGELFF. CDR3 coding DNA: TGTGCCAGCAACAGGGAGAACACCGGGGAGCTGTTTTTT. The chain recombines TRBV9 with TRBJ2-2; TRBD1 might be the D (6 bases). The CDR3 consists of 13 residues. V was pared by 6 bases and J by 1 base, with 7 bases between. The V gene's germline CDR1 is SGDLS and CDR2 YYNGEE. The full variable domain, completed using reference TRBV9 and TRBJ2-2, is DSGVTQTPKHLITATGQRVTLRCSPRSGDLSVYWYQQSLDQGLQFLIQYYNGEERAKGNILERFSAQQFPDLHSELNLSSLELGDSALYFCASNRENTGELFFGEGSRLTVL.

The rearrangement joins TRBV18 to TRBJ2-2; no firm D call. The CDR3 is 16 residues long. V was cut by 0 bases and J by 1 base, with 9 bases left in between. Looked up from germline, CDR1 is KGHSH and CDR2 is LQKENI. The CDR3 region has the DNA TGTGCCAGCTCACCACCGGTGGGCTTGAACACCGGGGAGCTGTTTTTT. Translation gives CASSPPVGLNTGELFF.

CDR3 region: CASRETGARAGANVLTF. The CDR3 region has the DNA TGTGCCAGCAGGGAGACCGGGGCTAGGGCCGGGGCCAACGTCCTGACTTTC. The V call is TRBV28, the J call TRBJ2-6, with D possibly called TRBD1 or TRBD2 (5 bases each). V was shortened by 6 bases and J by 4 bases, with 19 bases between the two germline ends. Germline CDR1 reads MDHEN; CDR2 reads SYDVKM. The CDR3 contains 17 residues.

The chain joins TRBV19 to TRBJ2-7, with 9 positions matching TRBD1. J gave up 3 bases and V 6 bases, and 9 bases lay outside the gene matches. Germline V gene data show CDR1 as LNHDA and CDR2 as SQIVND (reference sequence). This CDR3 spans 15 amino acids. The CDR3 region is CASSITGTGSYEQYF. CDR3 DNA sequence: TGTGCCAGTAGCATCACCGGGACAGGGAGCTACGAGCAGTACTTC.

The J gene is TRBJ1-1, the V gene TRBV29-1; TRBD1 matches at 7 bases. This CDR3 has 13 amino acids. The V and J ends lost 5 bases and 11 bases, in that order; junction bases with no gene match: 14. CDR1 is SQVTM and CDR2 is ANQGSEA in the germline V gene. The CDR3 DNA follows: TGCAGCGTTTCTAACGGACAGGCTTCGGGGGCTTTCTTT. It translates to CSVSNGQASGAFF.

The CDR3 sequence is CASSPTRYSYEQYF. CDR3 nucleotides: TGTGCCAGCAGTCCTACTAGATACTCCTACGAGCAGTACTTC. The genes are TRBV27 and TRBJ2-7; D is possibly TRBD2 (5 bases). Trimming shortened V by 5 bases and J by 0 bases, and 11 bases separated the two germline ends. Per germline, CDR1 MNHEY and CDR2 SMNVEV (reference sequence). The CDR3 loop spans 14 amino acids.

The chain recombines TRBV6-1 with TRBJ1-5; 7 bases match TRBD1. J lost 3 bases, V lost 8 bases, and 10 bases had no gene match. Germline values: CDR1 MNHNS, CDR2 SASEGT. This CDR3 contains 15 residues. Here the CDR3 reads CASQLAGGYNQPQHF. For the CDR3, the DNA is TGTGCCAGCCAGTTGGCAGGGGGTTACAATCAGCCCCAGCATTTT.

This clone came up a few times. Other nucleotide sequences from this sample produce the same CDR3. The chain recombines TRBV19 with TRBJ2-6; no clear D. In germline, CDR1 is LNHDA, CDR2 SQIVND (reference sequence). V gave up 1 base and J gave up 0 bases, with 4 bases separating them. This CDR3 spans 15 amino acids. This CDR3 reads CASSIGFSGANVLTF. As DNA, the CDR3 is TGTGCCAGTAGTATAGGGTTCTCTGGGGCCAACGTCCTGACTTTC. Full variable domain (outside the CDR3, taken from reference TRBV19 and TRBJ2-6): DGGITQSPKYLFRKEGQNVTLSCEQNLNHDAMYWYRQDPGQGLRLIYYSQIVNDFQKGDIAEGYSVSREKKESFPLTVTSAQKNPTAFYLCASSIGFSGANVLTFGAGSRLTVL.

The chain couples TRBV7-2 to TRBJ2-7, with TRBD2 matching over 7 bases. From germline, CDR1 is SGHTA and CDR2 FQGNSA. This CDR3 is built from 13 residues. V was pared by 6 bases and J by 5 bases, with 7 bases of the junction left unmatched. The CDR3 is CASSLLAVDEQYF. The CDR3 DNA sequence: TGTGCCAGCAGTCTGCTAGCGGTAGACGAGCAGTACTTC.

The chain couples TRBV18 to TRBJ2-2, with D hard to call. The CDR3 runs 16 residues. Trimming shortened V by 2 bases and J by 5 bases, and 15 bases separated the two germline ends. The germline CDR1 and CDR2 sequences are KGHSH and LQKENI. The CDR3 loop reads CASSPKVTLYTGELFF. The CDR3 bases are TGTGCCAGCTCACCAAAGGTCACCTTGTATACCGGGGAGCTGTTTTTT.

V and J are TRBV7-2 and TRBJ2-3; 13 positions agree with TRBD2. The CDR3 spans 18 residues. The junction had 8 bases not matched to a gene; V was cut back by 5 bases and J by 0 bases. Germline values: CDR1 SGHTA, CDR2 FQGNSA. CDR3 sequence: CASSAKGLAGTSTDTQYF. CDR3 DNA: TGTGCCAGCAGCGCGAAGGGACTAGCGGGAACGAGCACAGATACGCAGTATTTT. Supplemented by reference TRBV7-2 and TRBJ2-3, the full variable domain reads GAGVSQSPSNKVTEKGKDVELRCDPISGHTALYWYRQSLGQGLEFLIYFQGNSAPDKSGLPSDRFSAERTGGSVSTLTIQRTQQEDSAVYLCASSAKGLAGTSTDTQYFGPGTRLTVL.

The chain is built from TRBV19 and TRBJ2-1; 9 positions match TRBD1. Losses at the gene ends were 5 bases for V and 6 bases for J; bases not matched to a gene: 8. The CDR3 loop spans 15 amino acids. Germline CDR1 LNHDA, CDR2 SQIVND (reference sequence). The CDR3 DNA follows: TGTGCCAGTAGTGCGACCGGGACAGGGCCCAATGAGCAGTTCTTC. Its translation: CASSATGTGPNEQFF.

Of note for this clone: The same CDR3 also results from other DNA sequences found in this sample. CDR3 protein: CASSLGTGNTIYF. CDR3 nucleotide sequence: TGCGCCAGCAGCTTGGGCACAGGGAACACCATATATTTT. The rearrangement links TRBV5-1 to TRBJ1-3, with D tentatively TRBD1 (6 bases). The CDR3 length is 13 residues. Looked up from germline, CDR1 is SGHRS and CDR2 is YFSETQ. Trimming left V 0 bases short and J 7 bases short, with 8 bases between. Full variable domain (outside the CDR3, taken from reference TRBV5-1 and TRBJ1-3): KAGVTQTPRYLIKTRGQQVTLSCSPISGHRSVSWYQQTPGQGLQFLFEYFSETQRNKGNFPGRFSGRQFSNSRSEMNVSTLELGDSALYLCASSLGTGNTIYFGEGSWLTVV.

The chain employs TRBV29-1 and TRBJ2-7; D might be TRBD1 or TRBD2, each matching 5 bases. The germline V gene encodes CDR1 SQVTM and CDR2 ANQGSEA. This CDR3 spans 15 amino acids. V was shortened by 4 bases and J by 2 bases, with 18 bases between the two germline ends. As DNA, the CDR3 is TGCAGCGTTGGGGGGAAGCTCGCCGATCCCTACGAGCAGTACTTC. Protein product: CSVGGKLADPYEQYF.

In nucleotides, the CDR3 is TGTGCCAGCAGCGTAGCTGGTGGGGACTACTACGAGCAGTACTTC. Amino acid sequence: CASSVAGGDYYEQYF. The chain joins TRBV9 to TRBJ2-7; 7 bases are a match to TRBD2. Germline values: CDR1 SGDLS, CDR2 YYNGEE. With 0 bases clipped from V and 3 bases from J, the junction kept 6 bases outside the gene matches. The CDR3 contains 15 residues.

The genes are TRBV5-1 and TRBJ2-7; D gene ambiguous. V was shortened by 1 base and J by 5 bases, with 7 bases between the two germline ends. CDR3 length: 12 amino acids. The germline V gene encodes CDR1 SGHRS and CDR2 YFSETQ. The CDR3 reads CASSLTAHEQYF. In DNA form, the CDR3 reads TGCGCCAGCAGCTTGACAGCCCACGAGCAGTACTTC. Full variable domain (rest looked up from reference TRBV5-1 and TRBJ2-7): KAGVTQTPRYLIKTRGQQVTLSCSPISGHRSVSWYQQTPGQGLQFLFEYFSETQRNKGNFPGRFSGRQFSNSRSEMNVSTLELGDSALYLCASSLTAHEQYFGPGTRLTVT.

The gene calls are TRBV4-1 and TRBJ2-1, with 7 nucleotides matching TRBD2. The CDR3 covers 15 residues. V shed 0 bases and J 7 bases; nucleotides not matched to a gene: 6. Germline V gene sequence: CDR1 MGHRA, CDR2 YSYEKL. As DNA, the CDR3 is TGCGCCAGCAGCCAAGAGGTGCGGGAGACGAATGAGCAGTTCTTC. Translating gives CASSQEVRETNEQFF.

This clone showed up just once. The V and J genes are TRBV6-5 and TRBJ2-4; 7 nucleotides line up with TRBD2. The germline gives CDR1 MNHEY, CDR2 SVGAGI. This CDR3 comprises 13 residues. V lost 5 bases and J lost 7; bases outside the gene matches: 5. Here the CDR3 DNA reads TGTGCCAGCAGTGGGAGGGCCGGCAACATTCAGTACTTC. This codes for CASSGRAGNIQYF.

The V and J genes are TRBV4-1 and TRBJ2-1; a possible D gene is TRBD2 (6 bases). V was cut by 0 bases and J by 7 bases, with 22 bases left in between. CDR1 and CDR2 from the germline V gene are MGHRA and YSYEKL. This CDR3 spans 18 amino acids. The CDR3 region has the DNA TGCGCCAGCAGCCAAGAGTCCGGGGGACTCTCATCAAGGAATGAGCAGTTCTTC. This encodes CASSQESGGLSSRNEQFF.

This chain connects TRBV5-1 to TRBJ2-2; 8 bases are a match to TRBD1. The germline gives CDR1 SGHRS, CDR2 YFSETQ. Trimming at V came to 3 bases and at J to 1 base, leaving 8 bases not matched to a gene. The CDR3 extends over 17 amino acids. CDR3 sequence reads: CASSSRAGTGNTGELFF. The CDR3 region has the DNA TGCGCCAGCAGCTCCAGAGCTGGGACAGGGAACACCGGGGAGCTGTTTTTT.

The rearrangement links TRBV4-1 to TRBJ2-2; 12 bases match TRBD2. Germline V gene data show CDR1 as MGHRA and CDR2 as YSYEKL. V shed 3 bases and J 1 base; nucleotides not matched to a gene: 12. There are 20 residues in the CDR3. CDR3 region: CASSHLVRLAGVVNTGELFF. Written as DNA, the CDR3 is TGCGCCAGCAGCCACTTGGTGAGACTAGCGGGAGTAGTGAACACCGGGGAGCTGTTTTTT.

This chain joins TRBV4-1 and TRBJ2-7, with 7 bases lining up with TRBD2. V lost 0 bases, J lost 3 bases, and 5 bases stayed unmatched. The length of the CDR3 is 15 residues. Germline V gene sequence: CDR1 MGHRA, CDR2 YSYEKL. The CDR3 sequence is CASSQDPGGYYEQYF. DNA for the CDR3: TGCGCCAGCAGCCAAGACCCGGGGGGTTACTACGAGCAGTACTTC.

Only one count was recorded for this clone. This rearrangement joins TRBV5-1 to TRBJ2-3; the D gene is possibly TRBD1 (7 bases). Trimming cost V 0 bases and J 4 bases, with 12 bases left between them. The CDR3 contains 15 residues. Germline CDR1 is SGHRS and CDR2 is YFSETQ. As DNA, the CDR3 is TGCGCCAGCAGCTTGGTTTCAGGGGGGTCAGATACGCAGTATTTT. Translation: CASSLVSGGSDTQYF.

CDR3 DNA: TGTGCCACCAGCAGAGGGGGACTAGCGGGTAATGAGCAGTTCTTC. Protein sequence: CATSRGGLAGNEQFF. The V and J genes are TRBV15 and TRBJ2-1; 12 bases match TRBD2. Germline CDR1 reads LNHNV; CDR2 reads YYDKDF (reference sequence). Unmatched junction bases numbered 2, after V lost 1 base and J lost 7 bases. This CDR3 has 15 amino acids. Looking up the rest from reference TRBV15 and TRBJ2-1 gives the full variable domain: DAMVIQNPRYQVTQFGKPVTLSCSQTLNHNVMYWYQQKSSQAPKLLFHYYDKDFNNEADTPDNFQSRRPNTSFCFLDIRSPGLGDTAMYLCATSRGGLAGNEQFFGPGTRLTVL.